Presented here are 32 T cell receptor beta chains from one specimen sequenced in a study of blood T cells in healthy people across ages. Primed by a sample-barcoded 5' primer and a J-beta primer mix, a second PCR proceeded for about 6 to 12 cycles. MiXCR was run by TCRdb on the 5' RACE reads, yielding one entry per CDR3 protein. Seen here are about 730,000 distinct CDR3 sequences, roughly 44% observed once, and the top ten hold around a fifth. Sequenced material: blood. The source of these receptors is a woman aged 60-75 years in good health.

The genes are TRBV6-6 and TRBJ2-3, with 7 bases lining up with TRBD2. Losses at the gene ends were 6 bases for V and 3 bases for J; bases not matched to a gene: 9. CDR3 length: 15 residues. Germline V gene lookup returns CDR1 MNHNY and CDR2 SVGAGI (reference sequence). CDR3 in amino acids: CASSPRDYLTDTQYF. As DNA, the CDR3 is TGTGCCAGCAGCCCTCGGGACTATTTGACAGATACGCAGTATTTT.

This clonotype was seen a handful of times. V and J are TRBV28 and TRBJ2-7; D possibly corresponds to TRBD2 (5 bases). The V end lost 7 bases, the J end lost 3 bases, and 19 bases lay between the germline ends. The CDR3 sequence is 15 residues long. Germline loops: CDR1 MDHEN, CDR2 SYDVKM. This CDR3 is CASTTSPGNGYEQYF. DNA of the CDR3: TGTGCCAGCACCACCTCCCCGGGGAACGGCTACGAGCAGTACTTC.

The chain employs TRBV6-1 and TRBJ2-5; 7 bases fit TRBD1. The junction had 6 bases not matched to a gene; V was cut back by 7 bases and J by 1 base. CDR3 length: 14 amino acids. CDR1 MNHNS and CDR2 SASEGT come from the germline V gene. CDR3 amino acids: CASIMGQSQETQYF. The DNA for the CDR3 is TGTGCCAGCATCATGGGACAGAGCCAAGAGACCCAGTACTTC.

J is TRBJ2-7 and V is TRBV10-3; D is unclear. This CDR3 is 12 amino acids long. Trimming removed 2 bases at V and 4 bases at J, with 6 bases between. Germline-derived CDR1 and CDR2 are ENHRY and SYGVKD. The chain's CDR3 is CAISEGVYEQYF. The CDR3 coding sequence is TGTGCCATCAGTGAGGGTGTTTACGAGCAGTACTTC.

Comment on this clonotype: A read error may account for a junction end that differs from germline. The chain has TRBV19 and TRBJ2-6; 8 nucleotides agree with TRBD1. This CDR3 region has 15 residues. CDR1 LNHDA and CDR2 SQIVND come from the germline V gene (reference sequence). The DNA for the CDR3 is TGTGCCTGTAGTGCGGACAGGGCCGGGGCCAACGTCCTGACTTTC. Amino acid sequence: CACSADRAGANVLTF.

This clonotype has ten or more counts. This sequence joins TRBV30 and TRBJ1-1; D gene uncertain. With 7 bases removed from V and 13 bases from J, the gap between germline ends came to 16 bases. From germline, CDR1 is GTSNPN and CDR2 SVGIG (reference sequence). The CDR3 has 10 residues. CDR3 amino acids: CALWDFGCFF. The CDR3 coding sequence is TGTGCCTTATGGGATTTTGGGTGTTTCTTT.

Comments on this clonotype: This may arise from a read error, as a much more abundant clone is one base away. The chain links TRBV6-2 or TRBV6-3 to TRBJ2-1; maybe TRBD1 (5 bases). Per germline, CDR1 MNHEY and CDR2 SVGEGT. The CDR3 contains 14 residues. Trimming pared 5 bases from V and 0 bases from J, leaving 8 bases between. In nucleotides, the CDR3 is TGTGCCAGCAGTGACGACAGCTCCTACAATGAGCAGTTCTTC. Translated: CASSDDSSYNEQFF.

This chain uses TRBV4-2 with TRBJ1-1, with D hard to call. CDR1 and CDR2 from the germline V gene are LGHNA and YNFKEQ. The CDR3 contains 13 residues. Between the trimmed V and J ends, which lost 0 bases and 8 bases, there was a span of 10 bases. The CDR3 DNA reads TGTGCCAGCAGCCAAGACCATACTACCGAAGCTTTCTTT. Translated: CASSQDHTTEAFF.

This clonotype was seen a few times. This chain joins TRBV11-2 and TRBJ2-5; 7 nucleotides agree with TRBD2. Unmatched junction bases numbered 9, after V lost 4 bases and J lost 4 bases. Germline V CDR1 and CDR2: SGHAT, FQNNGV. The CDR3 sequence is 15 residues long. CDR3 residues: CASSSYLTSAETQYF. As DNA, the CDR3 is TGTGCCAGCAGCTCCTACTTAACTAGCGCAGAGACCCAGTACTTC.

A few counts support this clonotype. V and J are TRBV11-3 and TRBJ2-5, with 7 bases aligning to TRBD2. The CDR3 is 12 amino acids. V shed 5 bases, J shed 7 bases, and the junction held 4 bases outside the gene matches. The germline CDR1 and CDR2 sequences are SGHNT and YENEEA. The CDR3 sequence: CASSDSGGTQYF. DNA of the CDR3: TGTGCCAGCAGCGACTCGGGGGGGACCCAGTACTTC. The full variable domain, its missing parts supplied by reference TRBV11-3 and TRBJ2-5, is EAGVVQSPRYKIIEKKQPVAFWCNPISGHNTLYWYLQNLGQGPELLIRYENEEAVDDSQLPKDRFSAERLKGVDSTLKIQPAELGDSAVYLCASSDSGGTQYFGPGTRLLVL.

This rearrangement joins TRBV11-1 to TRBJ2-3; TRBD2 matches at 14 bases. The J segment lost 2 bases and the V segment lost 5 bases, leaving 21 bases of the junction unmatched. Germline lookup yields CDR1 SGHAT and CDR2 FQDESV (reference sequence). The CDR3 contains 22 residues. CDR3 protein: CASSVRFLAGTSGGANTDTQYF. CDR3 DNA sequence: TGTGCCAGCAGCGTCCGTTTTCTCGCCGGGACTAGCGGGGGAGCTAACACAGATACGCAGTATTTT.

This clonotype appeared a few times. V usage is TRBV7-6 and J usage is TRBJ2-1; TRBD1 is a possible D gene (7 bases). V shed 6 bases and J shed 9 bases, with 30 bases lying between them. Germline CDR1 and CDR2: SGHVS and FNYEAQ. The CDR3 spans 18 residues. The CDR3 DNA follows: TGTGCCAGCAGTCACGGACTACAGGGGCCCCGGGGCGGCCCTGAGCAGTTCTTC. This codes for CASSHGLQGPRGGPEQFF.

This clonotype was found many times. This sequence joins TRBV12-3 or TRBV12-4 and TRBJ2-7, with D possibly matching TRBD1 (6 bases). V gave up 6 bases and J gave up 5 bases, with 14 bases separating them. CDR3 size: 13 residues. This chain's CDR3 is CASRKGVLHEQYF. The CDR3 DNA reads as TGTGCCAGCAGGAAGGGGGTTTTACACGAGCAGTACTTC.

V is TRBV7-9 and J is TRBJ2-3; TRBD2 aligns across 10 bases. The CDR3 runs to 19 residues. CDR1 and CDR2 from the germline V gene are SEHNR and FQNEAQ (reference sequence). Trimming took 1 base from V and 2 from J; bases not matched to a gene: 12. The CDR3 loop reads CASSLGLAGTRLTTDTQYF. For the CDR3, the DNA is TGTGCCAGCAGCTTAGGACTAGCGGGCACTCGTCTCACCACAGATACGCAGTATTTT.

The rearrangement joins TRBV4-1 to TRBJ2-7; 10 bases are a match to TRBD2. The CDR3 is 14 residues long. Germline CDR1 MGHRA, CDR2 YSYEKL. After removal of 2 bases from V and 9 bases from J, the junction contained 7 bases not matched to a gene. The CDR3 region has the DNA TGCGCCAGCAGCCAAAAGCGGGAGGGCCGCGGGCAGTACTTC. Protein product: CASSQKREGRGQYF.

The chain uses TRBV7-2 and TRBJ2-5; 9 bases match TRBD2. The germline gives CDR1 SGHTA, CDR2 FQGNSA. Trimming at V came to 5 bases and at J to 4 bases, leaving 8 bases not matched to a gene. This CDR3 comprises 15 residues. The CDR3 is CASSLREGLPETQYF. The CDR3 nucleotides read TGTGCCAGCAGCCTGCGGGAGGGCCTGCCAGAGACCCAGTACTTC.

This clonotype was found a few times. This CDR3 is CASSPGHPTEAFF. The CDR3 nucleotides read TGTGCCAGCAGCCCGGGACATCCCACTGAAGCTTTCTTT. This chain uses TRBV14 with TRBJ1-1, with D possibly matching TRBD1 (6 bases). V was cut by 4 bases and J by 4 bases, with 10 bases left in between. The CDR3 loop spans 13 amino acids. Germline-derived CDR1 and CDR2 are SGHDN and FVKESK. Looking up the rest from reference TRBV14 and TRBJ1-1 gives the full variable domain: EAGVTQFPSHSVIEKGQTVTLRCDPISGHDNLYWYRRVMGKEIKFLLHFVKESKQDESGMPNNRFLAERTGGTYSTLKVQPAELEDSGVYFCASSPGHPTEAFFGQGTRLTVV.

With regard to this clonotype: An end of the junction differs from the germline gene, which may be a read error. This rearrangement joins TRBV3-1 to TRBJ2-1, with a weak D call TRBD2 (5 bases). The length of the CDR3 is 13 residues. Germline V gene lookup returns CDR1 LGHDT and CDR2 YNNKEL (reference sequence). The DNA for the CDR3 is TGTGCCTGCAGCCCACCCCCACCGGGGAGTCGGTTCTTC. Its protein product is CACSPPPPGSRFF.

The chain uses TRBV5-6 and TRBJ1-2, with a tentative D call TRBD1 (6 bases). The CDR3 is 14 residues long. Trimming pared 1 base from V and 4 bases from J, leaving 11 bases between. The V gene's germline CDR1 is SGHDT and CDR2 YYEEEE. DNA for the CDR3: TGTGCCAGCAGCTTGACAGGGAATGCCTATGGCTACACCTTC. The encoded protein is CASSLTGNAYGYTF.

The chain uses TRBV6-4 and TRBJ2-1; D remains ambiguous. This CDR3 region has 15 residues. Germline CDR1 is MRHNA and CDR2 is SNTAGT. Trimming removed 2 bases at V and 1 base at J, with 9 bases between. The CDR3 region has the DNA TGTGCCAGCAGTGACCGGCCAGCTTCCTACAATGAGCAGTTCTTC. It yields the protein CASSDRPASYNEQFF.

The sample holds a few counts of this clonotype. The J gene is TRBJ2-7, the V gene TRBV7-2; no reliable D call. CDR1 SGHTA and CDR2 FQGNSA come from the germline V gene. The V gene lost 2 bases and the J gene lost 6 bases, with 8 bases spanning the gap. This CDR3 has 12 residues. CDR3 amino acids: CASSLTQIEQYF. For the CDR3, the DNA is TGTGCCAGCAGCTTAACCCAGATCGAGCAGTACTTC.

A remark on this clonotype: A read error may produce the germline difference seen at one junction end. The chain uses TRBV18 and TRBJ1-6; no clear D gene. CDR1 is KGHSH and CDR2 is LQKENI in the germline V gene. The CDR3 has 15 residues. The CDR3: CACSPTGSEDSPLHF. CDR3 nucleotides: TGTGCCTGCTCACCAACCGGGTCTGAGGATTCACCCCTCCACTTT.

This chain uses TRBV7-9 with TRBJ2-3; TRBD2 aligns across 8 bases. In germline, CDR1 is SEHNR, CDR2 FQNEAQ (reference sequence). The CDR3 is made up of 12 amino acids. CDR3 sequence (DNA): TGTACCGGGACTAGTGGGACAGATACGCAGTATTTT. Protein sequence: CTGTSGTDTQYF.

This clonotype was detected once. The germline gene is not matched at one end of the junction; a read error may be the cause. The chain is built from TRBV7-2 and TRBJ2-5; TRBD2 matches 8 bases. The CDR3 contains 15 residues. Germline lookup yields CDR1 SGHTA and CDR2 FQGNSA. The CDR3 DNA reads as TGTGCCGGCAGCTTAATGGGACTAGGTCAAGAGACCCGGTACTTC. Translated, it gives CAGSLMGLGQETRYF. Based on the CDR3 plus reference TRBV7-2 and TRBJ2-5, the full variable domain is GAGVSQSPSNKVTEKGKDVELRCDPISGHTALYWYRQSLGQGLEFLIYFQGNSAPDKSGLPSDRFSAERTGGSVSTLTIQRTQQEDSAVYLCAGSLMGLGQETRYFGPGTRLLVL.

This clonotype was found many times. This chain uses TRBV25-1 with TRBJ1-2, with unresolved D. Trimming took off 4 bases at V and 10 bases at J, with 10 bases between the two ends. This CDR3 has 11 residues. Germline assignment: CDR1 MGHDK and CDR2 SYGVNS. CDR3 region: CASSAYRAYTF. The CDR3 nucleotides read TGTGCCAGCAGTGCCTATAGAGCCTACACCTTC.

This sequence joins TRBV20-1 and TRBJ2-1; 12 nucleotides line up with TRBD2. Trimming at V came to 3 bases and at J to 8 bases, leaving 23 bases not matched to a gene. The CDR3 runs to 20 residues. Germline V gives CDR1 DFQATT, CDR2 SNEGSKA (reference sequence). The CDR3 reads CSASSLSSGRVTGAVDEQFF. The CDR3 DNA sequence: TGCAGTGCTAGCTCCCTATCTAGCGGGAGGGTAACCGGGGCTGTCGATGAGCAGTTCTTC.

The V and J genes are TRBV11-2 and TRBJ2-5, with 13 bases lining up with TRBD2. Looked up from germline, CDR1 is SGHAT and CDR2 is FQNNGV. There are 17 residues in the CDR3. With 5 bases clipped from V and 5 bases from J, the junction kept 11 bases outside the gene matches. CDR3 sequence: CASSITRTSGRGETQYF. CDR3 coding DNA: TGTGCCAGCAGCATAACTAGGACTAGCGGGAGAGGGGAGACCCAGTACTTC.

The chain is built from TRBV7-2 and TRBJ2-3, with D uncertain. CDR3 length equals 14 residues. Germline CDR1 reads SGHTA; CDR2 reads FQGNSA. The CDR3 here is CAEKENLSTDTQYF. In DNA, the CDR3 is TGTGCTGAAAAAGAAAATCTTAGCACAGATACGCAGTATTTT.

The chain is built from TRBV28 and TRBJ2-1, with a weak D call TRBD2 (5 bases). Germline V gives CDR1 MDHEN, CDR2 SYDVKM. There are 13 residues in the CDR3. V was shortened by 4 bases and J by 3 bases, with 7 bases between the two germline ends. In DNA form, the CDR3 reads TGTGCCAGCAGTTACGGGGTCTACAATGAGCAGTTCTTC. As protein: CASSYGVYNEQFF.

The chain is built from TRBV9 and TRBJ2-1, with 7 bases lining up with TRBD2. The end of the DNA is better explained by TRBJ2-7, so the J call may be wrong. The CDR3 is made up of 16 amino acids. The germline V gene has CDR1 SGDLS and CDR2 YYNGEE. Here the CDR3 DNA reads TGTGCCAGCAGCGCTCCTAGCGGAAGCTCCTACAATGAGCAGTACTTC. Translation: CASSAPSGSSYNEQYF.

On this clonotype itself: Germline is not matched at one junction end, which may reflect a read error. The rearrangement joins TRBV6-2 or TRBV6-3 to TRBJ2-1; 8 bases align to TRBD1. This CDR3 region has 15 residues. Germline CDR1 and CDR2: MNHEY and SVGEGT. The CDR3 nucleotides read TGTGCCAGCAGCCAGCGGACAGGGCGGCACAATGAACAGTTCTTC. This gives the protein CASSQRTGRHNEQFF.

This clonotype has more than one count but fewer than ten. The V call is TRBV6-2 or TRBV6-3, the J call TRBJ2-7, with 8 nucleotides matching TRBD2. Germline V CDR1 and CDR2: MNHEY, SVGEGT. After removal of 5 bases from V and 4 bases from J, the junction contained 10 bases not matched to a gene. This CDR3 is built from 15 residues. In DNA, the CDR3 is TGTGCCAGCAGTCCCGGGGTAGCGGGAATGTACGAGCAGTACTTC. It encodes CASSPGVAGMYEQYF.